What follows describes a single T cell receptor beta chain. Its antigen is still unknown. This entry belongs to a study of T cell responses to AZD1222 COVID-19 vaccine. The study, taken as a whole, reports: Donors, mostly white British, included more females; clonal diversity was possibly underestimated. Unmutated variant regions reportedly attract nearly half of all spike-specific TCRs.

The V and J ends lost 5 bases and 8 bases, in that order; junction bases with no gene match: 8. CDR3 length equals 14 residues. Germline values: CDR1 KGHSH, CDR2 LQKENI. The method was immunoSEQ multiplex PCR; TCRdb's version includes in-frame clones alone and lacks a portion of them. This table has about 100,000 clones, approximately 87% appearing once. The specimen was peripheral blood, collected on day 0 of AZD1222 vaccination. This chain links TRBV18 with TRBJ1-2, with 10 bases aligning to TRBD1. The TCR comes from an adult in good health. The DNA of the CDR3 is TGTGCCAGCTCAGGGGACAGGGGTCCTCCGGGCTACACCTTC. Residues: CASSGDRGPPGYTF.